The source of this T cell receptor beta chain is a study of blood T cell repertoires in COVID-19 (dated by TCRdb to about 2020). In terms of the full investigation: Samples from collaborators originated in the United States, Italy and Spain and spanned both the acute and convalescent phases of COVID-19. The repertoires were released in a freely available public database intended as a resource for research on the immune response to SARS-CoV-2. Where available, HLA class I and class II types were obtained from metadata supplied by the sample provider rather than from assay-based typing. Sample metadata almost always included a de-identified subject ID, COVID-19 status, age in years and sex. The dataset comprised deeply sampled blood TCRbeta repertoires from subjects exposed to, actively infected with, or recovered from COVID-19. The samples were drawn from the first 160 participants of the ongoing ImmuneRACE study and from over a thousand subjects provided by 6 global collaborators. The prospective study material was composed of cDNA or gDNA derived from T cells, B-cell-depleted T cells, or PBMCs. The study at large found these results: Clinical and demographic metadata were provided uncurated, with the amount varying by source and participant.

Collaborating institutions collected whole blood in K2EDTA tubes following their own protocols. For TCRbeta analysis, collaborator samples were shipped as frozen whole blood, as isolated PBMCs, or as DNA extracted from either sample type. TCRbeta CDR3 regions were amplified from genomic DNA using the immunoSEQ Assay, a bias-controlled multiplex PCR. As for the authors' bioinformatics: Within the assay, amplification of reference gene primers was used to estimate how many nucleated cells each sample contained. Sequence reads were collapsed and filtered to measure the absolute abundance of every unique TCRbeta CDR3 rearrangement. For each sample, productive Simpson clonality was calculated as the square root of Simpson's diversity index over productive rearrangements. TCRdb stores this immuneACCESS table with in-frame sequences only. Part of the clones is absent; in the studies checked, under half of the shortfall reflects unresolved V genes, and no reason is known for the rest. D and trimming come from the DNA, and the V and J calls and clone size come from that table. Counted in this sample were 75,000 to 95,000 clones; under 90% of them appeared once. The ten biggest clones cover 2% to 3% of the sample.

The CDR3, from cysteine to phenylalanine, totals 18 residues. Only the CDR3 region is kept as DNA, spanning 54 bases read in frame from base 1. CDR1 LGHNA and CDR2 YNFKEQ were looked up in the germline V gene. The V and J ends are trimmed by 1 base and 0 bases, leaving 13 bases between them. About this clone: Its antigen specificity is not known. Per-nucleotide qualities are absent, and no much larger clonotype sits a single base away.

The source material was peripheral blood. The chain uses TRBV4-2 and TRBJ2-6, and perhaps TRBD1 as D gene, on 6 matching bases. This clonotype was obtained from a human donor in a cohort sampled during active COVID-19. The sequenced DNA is TGTGCCAGCAGCCAAGGGGGCAGGGACACCTCTGGGGCCAACGTCCTGACTTTC. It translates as CASSQGGRDTSGANVLTF.